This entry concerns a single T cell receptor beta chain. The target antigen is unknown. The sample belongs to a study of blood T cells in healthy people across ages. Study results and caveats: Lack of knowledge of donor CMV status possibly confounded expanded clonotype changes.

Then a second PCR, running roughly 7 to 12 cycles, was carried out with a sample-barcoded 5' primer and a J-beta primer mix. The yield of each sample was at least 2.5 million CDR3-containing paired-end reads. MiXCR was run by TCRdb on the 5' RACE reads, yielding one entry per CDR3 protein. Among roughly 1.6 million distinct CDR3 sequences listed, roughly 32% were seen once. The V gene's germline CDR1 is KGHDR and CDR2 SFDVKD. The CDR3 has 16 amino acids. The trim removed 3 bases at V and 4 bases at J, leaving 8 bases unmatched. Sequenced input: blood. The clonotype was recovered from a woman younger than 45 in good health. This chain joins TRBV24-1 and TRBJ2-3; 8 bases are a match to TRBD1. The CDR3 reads CATSDASGGKSDTQYF. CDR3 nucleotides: TGTGCCACCAGTGATGCTTCAGGGGGCAAGTCAGATACGCAGTATTTT.